Presented here are 20 T cell receptor beta chains from one specimen sequenced in a study of T cells in Graves' hyperthyroidism and ophthalmopathy. The source material, RNA transcripts, was used to amplify TCR beta CDR3 regions. An initial round of RT-PCR targeting the TCR CDR3 relied on the HTBI primer set. One entry per CDR3 protein results from TCRdb running MiXCR on the multiplex PCR reads. The sample has roughly 840,000 distinct CDR3 sequences, around 39% seen once. Sequenced material: blood. The receptors shown here come from a man younger than 35 with Graves' hyperthyroidism.

The chain is built from TRBV9 and TRBJ1-5; D possibly corresponds to TRBD1 (5 bases). The CDR3 extends over 15 amino acids. Germline assignment: CDR1 SGDLS and CDR2 YYNGEE. The V gene lost 4 bases and the J gene lost 3 bases, with 14 bases spanning the gap. The CDR3 region is CASSHGTVYNQPQHF. The CDR3 DNA follows: TGTGCCAGCAGCCATGGGACGGTATACAATCAGCCCCAGCATTTT.

This clonotype was counted only a few times. This sequence joins TRBV29-1 and TRBJ1-2; D remains unclear. Germline lookup yields CDR1 SQVTM and CDR2 ANQGSEA. The length of the CDR3 is 11 residues. Trimming pared 8 bases from V and 3 bases from J, leaving 10 bases between. This CDR3 reads CSPDGDYGYTF. CDR3 coding DNA: TGCAGCCCGGACGGGGACTATGGCTACACCTTC.

Concerning this clonotype itself: Since a much larger clone is just one base distant, this may be a read error. The chain couples TRBV7-9 to TRBJ1-4, with D maybe TRBD1 (5 bases). The CDR3 spans 14 residues. CDR1 is SEHNR, CDR2 FQNEAQ, per germline (reference sequence). DNA of the CDR3: TGTACCAGCAGCTCTCACGGGGGTAATGAAAAACTGTTTTTT. Protein product: CTSSSHGGNEKLFF.

There are a few counts of this clonotype. The J gene is TRBJ1-5, the V gene TRBV2, with 7 bases identical to TRBD1. V lost 10 bases to trimming and J lost 3 bases; unmatched junction nucleotides: 12. CDR3 size: 15 residues. CDR1 is SNHLY and CDR2 is FYNNEI in the germline V gene. The CDR3 DNA reads TGTGCCACCAAGGGGGCAGGACCCAACAATCAGCCCCAGCATTTT. Protein sequence: CATKGAGPNNQPQHF.

This clonotype was observed many times. The rearrangement joins TRBV20-1 to TRBJ1-6; 7 bases align to TRBD1. Losses at the gene ends were 6 bases for V and 0 bases for J; bases not matched to a gene: 5. CDR1 DFQATT and CDR2 SNEGSKA come from the germline V gene (reference sequence). The CDR3 is 15 residues long. CDR3 sequence reads: CSARGDGSYNSPLHF. The CDR3 DNA reads as TGCAGTGCCAGGGGGGATGGCTCCTATAATTCACCCCTCCACTTT.

The V call is TRBV7-6, the J call TRBJ2-3; the D gene is possibly TRBD1 (5 bases). Trimming removed 3 bases from V and 5 bases from J, with 9 bases in between. CDR3 length: 13 amino acids. Germline values: CDR1 SGHVS, CDR2 FNYEAQ. CDR3 region: CASSFAQGDTQYF. The CDR3 DNA reads TGTGCCAGCAGCTTCGCCCAGGGAGATACGCAGTATTTT.

There are a few counts of this clonotype. This chain uses TRBV7-9 with TRBJ2-7; 9 bases are a match to TRBD1. The CDR3 covers 15 residues. The ends lost 5 bases at V and 0 bases at J; junction bases unmatched: 5. The germline CDR1 and CDR2 sequences are SEHNR and FQNEAQ (reference sequence). For the CDR3, the DNA is TGTGCCAGCAGCCCGGGACAGGGACGCTCCTACGAGCAGTACTTC. Residues: CASSPGQGRSYEQYF.

Many counts were recorded for this clonotype. V and J are TRBV5-6 and TRBJ1-2, with D unclear. This CDR3 comprises 12 residues. The germline CDR1 and CDR2 sequences are SGHDT and YYEEEE. V lost 4 bases and J 7 bases, leaving 11 bases between the germline ends. DNA of the CDR3: TGTGCCAGCAGCCCCTCCAGGACTGGCTACACCTTC. It specifies CASSPSRTGYTF.

This clonotype turned up a few times. The rearrangement uses TRBV9 and TRBJ2-5; D may be TRBD2 (7 bases). Germline values: CDR1 SGDLS, CDR2 YYNGEE. V was cut by 1 base and J by 5 bases, with 15 bases left in between. This CDR3 has 15 residues. The CDR3 spells CASSVQGTIGETQYF. The CDR3 bases are TGTGCCAGCAGCGTACAGGGGACTATCGGGGAGACCCAGTACTTC.

This clonotype appeared many times. V and J are TRBV29-1 and TRBJ2-7, with D maybe TRBD2 (6 bases). V lost 4 bases to trimming and J lost 3 bases, with 16 bases between them. The CDR3 consists of 14 residues. The germline gives CDR1 SQVTM, CDR2 ANQGSEA. The CDR3 region is CSVAEGQGDYEQYF. The CDR3 DNA reads as TGCAGCGTTGCGGAGGGGCAGGGAGACTACGAGCAGTACTTC.

CDR3 in DNA: TGTGCCACCTACGGTGAAAATCAGCCCCAGCATTTT. The encoded protein is CATYGENQPQHF. The chain employs TRBV15 and TRBJ1-5, with no clear D. CDR3 length: 12 amino acids. V lost 8 bases to trimming and J lost 4 bases, with 9 bases between them. The germline V gene has CDR1 LNHNV and CDR2 YYDKDF (reference sequence). The whole variable domain, remainder taken from reference TRBV15 and TRBJ1-5, is DAMVIQNPRYQVTQFGKPVTLSCSQTLNHNVMYWYQQKSSQAPKLLFHYYDKDFNNEADTPDNFQSRRPNTSFCFLDIRSPGLGDTAMYLCATYGENQPQHFGDGTRLSIL.

This clonotype was seen only a few times. This rearrangement joins TRBV6-1 to TRBJ1-2; D is perhaps TRBD1 (5 bases). The CDR3 contains 14 residues. The ends were cut back, 3 bases at V and 6 bases at J, with 14 bases in the middle. Germline loops: CDR1 MNHNS, CDR2 SASEGT. CDR3 region: CASSDAGLSDGYTF. The CDR3 nucleotides read TGTGCCAGCAGTGATGCAGGGCTGTCGGATGGCTACACCTTC.

V is TRBV29-1 and J is TRBJ2-5; 11 bases agree with TRBD1. The CDR3 spans 15 residues. The germline V gene has CDR1 SQVTM and CDR2 ANQGSEA. Trimming took 6 bases from V and 5 from J; bases not matched to a gene: 11. CDR3 amino acids: CSVLFGTGGGETQYF. The CDR3 DNA follows: TGCAGCGTCCTCTTCGGGACAGGGGGAGGGGAGACCCAGTACTTC. Supplemented by reference TRBV29-1 and TRBJ2-5, the full variable domain reads SAVISQKPSRDICQRGTSLTIQCQVDSQVTMMFWYRQQPGQSLTLIATANQGSEATYESGFVIDKFPISRPNLTFSTLTVSNMSPEDSSIYLCSVLFGTGGGETQYFGPGTRLLVL.

This chain links TRBV12-3 or TRBV12-4 with TRBJ2-5; 11 positions match TRBD2. CDR3 length: 19 residues. With V trimmed by 5 bases and J by 0 bases, 14 bases remained unmatched. The CDR3 reads CASSPGASGGMGYQETQYF. The CDR3 DNA sequence: TGTGCCAGCAGTCCCGGGGCTAGCGGGGGGATGGGGTACCAAGAGACCCAGTACTTC.

The sample holds a few counts of this clonotype. Its ends do not fully match the called genes, so a read error is possible. The rearrangement links TRBV7-2 to TRBJ2-7; D gene ambiguous. Per the germline V gene, CDR1 is SGHTA and CDR2 is FQGNSA. The CDR3 covers 14 residues. The CDR3 reads CASSQTARTYEQYF. DNA of the CDR3: TGCGCCAGCAGCCAAACGGCCAGGACCTACGAGCAGTACTTC.

The chain couples TRBV29-1 to TRBJ2-7; perhaps D is TRBD1 or TRBD2 (5 bases each). Germline V gene data show CDR1 as SQVTM and CDR2 as ANQGSEA. This CDR3 region has 15 residues. The ends were cut back, 4 bases at V and 5 bases at J, with 21 bases in the middle. The CDR3, as DNA: TGCAGCGTTGCACCCGCCGGGACGGGTCGGGACGAGCAGTACTTC. The encoded protein is CSVAPAGTGRDEQYF.

The genes are TRBV10-3 and TRBJ1-2, with TRBD1 matching 11 bases. Germline CDR1 reads ENHRY; CDR2 reads SYGVKD. This CDR3 region has 15 residues. Losses at the gene ends were 7 bases for V and 3 bases for J; bases not matched to a gene: 7. In DNA, the CDR3 is TGTGCCATCACACCGGGACAGGGGGAGGACTATGGCTACACCTTC. Amino acids: CAITPGQGEDYGYTF.

This clonotype was seen ten or more times. The rearrangement joins TRBV7-2 to TRBJ1-1; D gene ambiguous. Trimming removed 4 bases from V and 3 bases from J, with 12 bases in between. Germline V CDR1 and CDR2: SGHTA, FQGNSA. The CDR3 loop spans 14 amino acids. CDR3 nucleotides: TGTGCCAGCAGCTCCCAACATCCTTACACTGAAGCTTTCTTT. Translation: CASSSQHPYTEAFF.

V and J are TRBV12-3 or TRBV12-4 and TRBJ2-5; no firm D call. V lost 8 bases, J lost 4 bases, and 14 bases lay in between. The CDR3 sequence is 13 residues long. This chain's CDR3 is CASCTRAIETQYF. The DNA for the CDR3 is TGTGCCAGCTGCACCCGGGCAATAGAGACCCAGTACTTC.

The rearrangement links TRBV6-2 or TRBV6-3 to TRBJ2-5, with 8 bases identical to TRBD1. CDR1 and CDR2 from the germline V gene are MNHEY and SVGEGT. J was trimmed by 3 bases and V by 0 bases; bases with no gene match: 6. This CDR3 is built from 16 residues. CDR3 protein: CASSYSLQGEEETQYF. The CDR3 nucleotides read TGTGCCAGCAGTTACTCGTTACAGGGGGAGGAAGAGACCCAGTACTTC.